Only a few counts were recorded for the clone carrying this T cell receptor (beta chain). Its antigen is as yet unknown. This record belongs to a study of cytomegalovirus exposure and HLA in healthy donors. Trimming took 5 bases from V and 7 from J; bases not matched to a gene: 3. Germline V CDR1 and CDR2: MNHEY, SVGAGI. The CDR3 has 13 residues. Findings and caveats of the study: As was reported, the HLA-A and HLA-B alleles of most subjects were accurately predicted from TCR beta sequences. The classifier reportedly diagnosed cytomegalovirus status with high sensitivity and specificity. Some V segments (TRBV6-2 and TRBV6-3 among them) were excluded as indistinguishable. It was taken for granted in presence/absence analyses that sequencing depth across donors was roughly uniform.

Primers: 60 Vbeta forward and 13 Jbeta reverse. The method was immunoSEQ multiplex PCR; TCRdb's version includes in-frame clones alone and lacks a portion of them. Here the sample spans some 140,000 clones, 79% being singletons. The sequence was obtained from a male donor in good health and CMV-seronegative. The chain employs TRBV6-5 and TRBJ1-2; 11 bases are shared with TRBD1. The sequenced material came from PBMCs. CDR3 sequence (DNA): TGTGCCAGCAGTCGGACAGGGGGCGGTGGCTACACCTTC. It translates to CASSRTGGGGYTF.